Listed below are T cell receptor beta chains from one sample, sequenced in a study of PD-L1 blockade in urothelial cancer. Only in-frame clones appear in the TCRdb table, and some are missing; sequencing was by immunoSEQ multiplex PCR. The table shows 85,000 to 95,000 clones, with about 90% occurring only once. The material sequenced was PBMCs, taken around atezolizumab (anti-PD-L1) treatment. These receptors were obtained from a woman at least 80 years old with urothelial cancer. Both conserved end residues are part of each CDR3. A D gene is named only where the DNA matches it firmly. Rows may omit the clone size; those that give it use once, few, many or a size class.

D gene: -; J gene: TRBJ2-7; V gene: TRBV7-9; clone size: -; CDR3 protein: CASRTDGGSSEQYF; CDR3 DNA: TGTGCCAGCAGGACTGATGGGGGGAGCAGCGAGCAGTACTTC
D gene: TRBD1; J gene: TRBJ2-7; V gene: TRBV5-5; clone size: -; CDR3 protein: CASSPGAGQGYEQYF; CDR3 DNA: TGTGCCAGCAGCCCTGGAGCTGGACAGGGATACGAGCAGTACTTC
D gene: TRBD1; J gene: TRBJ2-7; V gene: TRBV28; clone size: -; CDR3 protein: CASSPILGQGRGYEQYF; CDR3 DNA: TGTGCCAGCAGTCCGATACTGGGACAGGGGAGAGGCTACGAGCAGTACTTC
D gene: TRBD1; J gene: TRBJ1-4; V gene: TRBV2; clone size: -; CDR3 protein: CASNRERRTGRTTNEKLFF; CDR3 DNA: TGTGCCAGCAATAGGGAGAGACGGACAGGAAGAACAACTAATGAAAAACTGTTTTTT
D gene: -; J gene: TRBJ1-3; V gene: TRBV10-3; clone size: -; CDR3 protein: CAISPQVDSGNTIYF; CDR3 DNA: TGTGCCATCAGTCCACAGGTTGACTCTGGAAACACCATATATTTT
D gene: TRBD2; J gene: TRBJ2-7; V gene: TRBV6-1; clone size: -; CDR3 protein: CASSEGLAGGFYEQYF; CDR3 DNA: TGTGCCAGCAGTGAGGGACTAGCGGGAGGGTTCTACGAGCAGTACTTC
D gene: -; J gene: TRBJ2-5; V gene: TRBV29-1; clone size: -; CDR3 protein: CSAGGGGGETQYF; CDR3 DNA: TGCAGCGCCGGAGGGGGGGGTGGAGAGACCCAGTACTTC
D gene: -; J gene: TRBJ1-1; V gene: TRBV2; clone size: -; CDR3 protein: CASSERVVGTEAFF; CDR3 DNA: TGTGCCAGCAGTGAACGGGTCGTCGGTACTGAAGCTTTCTTT
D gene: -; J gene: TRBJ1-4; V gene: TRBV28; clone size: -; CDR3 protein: CASSSKRRVNEKLFF; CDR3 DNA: TGTGCCAGCAGTAGTAAGCGACGGGTTAATGAAAAACTGTTTTTT
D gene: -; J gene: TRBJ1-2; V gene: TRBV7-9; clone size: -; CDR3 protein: CASTSDFESGLYQRGYTF; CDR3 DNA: TGTGCCAGCACCTCAGACTTCGAATCGGGTTTGTATCAACGAGGCTACACCTTC
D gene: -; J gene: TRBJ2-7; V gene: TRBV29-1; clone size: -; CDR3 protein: CSVEGQGTYEQYF; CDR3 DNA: TGCAGCGTTGAGGGACAAGGCACCTACGAGCAGTACTTC
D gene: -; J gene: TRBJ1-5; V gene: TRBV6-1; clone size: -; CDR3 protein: CASSGAGGDQPQHF; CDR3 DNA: TGTGCCAGCAGTGGGGCGGGGGGGGATCAGCCCCAGCATTTT
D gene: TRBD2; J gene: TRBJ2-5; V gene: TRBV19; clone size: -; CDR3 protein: CASGTSGKETQYF; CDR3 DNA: TGTGCCAGTGGGACTAGCGGGAAAGAGACCCAGTACTTC
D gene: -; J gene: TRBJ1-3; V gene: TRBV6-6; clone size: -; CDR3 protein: CASSYQGTGNTIYF; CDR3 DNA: TGTGCCAGCAGTTACCAGGGAACTGGAAACACCATATATTTT
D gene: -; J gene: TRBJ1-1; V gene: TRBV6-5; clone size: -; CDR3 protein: CASSYSIWNTEAFF; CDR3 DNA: TGTGCCAGCAGTTACTCTATATGGAACACTGAAGCTTTCTTT
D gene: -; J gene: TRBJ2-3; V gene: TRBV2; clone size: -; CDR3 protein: CASAGVGLDTQYF; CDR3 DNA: TGTGCCAGCGCTGGAGTCGGTCTAGATACGCAGTATTTT
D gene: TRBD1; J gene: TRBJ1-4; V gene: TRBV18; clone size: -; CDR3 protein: CASSPGQVSAGEKLFF; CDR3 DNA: TGTGCCAGCTCACCGGGACAGGTCTCCGCCGGTGAAAAACTGTTTTTT
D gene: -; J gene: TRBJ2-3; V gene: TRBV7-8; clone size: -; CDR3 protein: CASRTTDTQYF; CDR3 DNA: TGTGCCAGCAGAACAACAGATACGCAGTATTTT
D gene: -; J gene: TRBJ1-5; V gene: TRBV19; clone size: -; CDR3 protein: CASSIDLRGTGYSNQPQHF; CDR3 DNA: TGTGCCAGTAGTATAGATCTTAGGGGGACGGGGTATAGCAATCAGCCCCAGCATTTT
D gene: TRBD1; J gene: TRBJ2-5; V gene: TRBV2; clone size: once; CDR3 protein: CASRETGIGETQYF; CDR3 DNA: TGTGCCAGCAGGGAGACAGGGATTGGAGAGACCCAGTACTTC
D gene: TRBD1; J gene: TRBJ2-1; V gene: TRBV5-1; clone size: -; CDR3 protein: CASSWGGQGSSYNEQFF; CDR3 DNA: TGCGCCAGCAGCTGGGGGGGACAGGGAAGCTCCTACAATGAGCAGTTCTTC
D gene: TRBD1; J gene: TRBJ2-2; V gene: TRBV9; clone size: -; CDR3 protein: CASSKTTGANTGELFF; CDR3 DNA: TGTGCCAGCAGCAAAACTACAGGGGCGAACACCGGGGAGCTGTTTTTT